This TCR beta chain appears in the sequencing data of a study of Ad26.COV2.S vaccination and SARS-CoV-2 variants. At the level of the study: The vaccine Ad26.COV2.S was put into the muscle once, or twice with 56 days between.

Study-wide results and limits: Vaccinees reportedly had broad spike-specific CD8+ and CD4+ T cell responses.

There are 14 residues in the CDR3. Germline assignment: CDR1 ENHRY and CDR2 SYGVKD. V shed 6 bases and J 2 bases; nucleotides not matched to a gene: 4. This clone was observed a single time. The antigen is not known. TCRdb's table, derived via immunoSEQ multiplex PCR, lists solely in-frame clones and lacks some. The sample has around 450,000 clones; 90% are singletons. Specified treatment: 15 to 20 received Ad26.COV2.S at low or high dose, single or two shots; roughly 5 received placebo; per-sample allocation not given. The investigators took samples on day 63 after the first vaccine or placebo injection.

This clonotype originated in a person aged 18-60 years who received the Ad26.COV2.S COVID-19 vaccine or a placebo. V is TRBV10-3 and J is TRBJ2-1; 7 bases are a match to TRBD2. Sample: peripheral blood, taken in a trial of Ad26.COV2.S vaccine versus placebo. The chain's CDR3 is CAISSSGTYNEQFF. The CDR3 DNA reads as TGTGCCATCAGCTCTAGCGGAACCTACAATGAGCAGTTCTTC.